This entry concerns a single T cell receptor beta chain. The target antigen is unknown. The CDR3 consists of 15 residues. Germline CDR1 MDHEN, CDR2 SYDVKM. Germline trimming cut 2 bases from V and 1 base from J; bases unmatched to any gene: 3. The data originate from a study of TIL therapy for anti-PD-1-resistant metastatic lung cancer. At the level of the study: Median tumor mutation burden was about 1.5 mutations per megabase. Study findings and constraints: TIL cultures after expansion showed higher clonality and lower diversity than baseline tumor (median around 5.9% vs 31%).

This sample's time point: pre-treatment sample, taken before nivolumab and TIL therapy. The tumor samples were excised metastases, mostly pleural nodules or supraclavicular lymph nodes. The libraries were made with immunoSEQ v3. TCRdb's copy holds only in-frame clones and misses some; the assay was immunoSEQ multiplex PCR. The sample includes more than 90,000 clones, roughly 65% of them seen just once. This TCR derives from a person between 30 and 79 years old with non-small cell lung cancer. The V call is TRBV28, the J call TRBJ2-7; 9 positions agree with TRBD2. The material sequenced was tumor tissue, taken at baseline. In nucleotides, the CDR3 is TGTGCCAGCAGTTTACTAGCGGGACTATCCTACGAGCAGTACTTC. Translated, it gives CASSLLAGLSYEQYF.